These 24 T cell receptor beta chains originate from one sample sequenced in a study of T cells in Graves' hyperthyroidism and ophthalmopathy. RNA transcripts were the template for amplifying TCR beta CDR3 regions. HTBI primers were used for first-round RT-PCR of the TCR CDR3. MiXCR was run by TCRdb on the multiplex PCR reads, yielding one entry per CDR3 protein. The repertoire holds 300,000 to 450,000 distinct CDR3 sequences, 15% to 18% seen once, with about 30% in the top ten. Input material: blood. All receptors derive from a woman aged 18-30 years with Graves' hyperthyroidism that later progressed to Graves' ophthalmopathy.

The table lists this clonotype with a few counts. The chain combines TRBV10-3 with TRBJ2-3; no reliable D call. The germline V gene encodes CDR1 ENHRY and CDR2 SYGVKD. The CDR3 is made up of 11 amino acids. V lost 10 bases and J 6 bases, leaving 11 bases between the germline ends. For the CDR3, the DNA is TGTGCCACCGGCTCTGGGGATACGCAGTATTTT. Amino acid sequence: CATGSGDTQYF.

This clonotype appeared a few times. V gene TRBV3-2 combines with J gene TRBJ2-5; TRBD1 is the table's D call and was not checked against the DNA. TRBV3-2 counts as a pseudogene. The CDR3 length is 13 residues. As DNA, the CDR3 is TGTGCCAGCAGCCGTTGGGGGGGAGAGACCCAGTACTTC. The encoded protein is CASSRWGGETQYF.

This clonotype came up many times. The rearrangement uses TRBV18 and TRBJ2-4; D is uncertain. Germline V gene lookup returns CDR1 KGHSH and CDR2 LQKENI. The V gene lost 0 bases and the J gene lost 8 bases, with 11 bases spanning the gap. The CDR3 has 14 amino acids. CDR3 residues: CASSPPGSADIQYF. CDR3 DNA: TGTGCCAGCTCACCACCCGGAAGTGCGGACATTCAGTACTTC.

This clonotype was counted only a few times. The CDR3 DNA is TGTGCCAGCAGCTGGGACAGGGGAGGCAATCAGCCCCAGCATTTT. It translates to CASSWDRGGNQPQHF. The chain recombines TRBV6-1 with TRBJ1-5; 10 bases are shared with TRBD1. Trimming removed 6 bases from V and 2 bases from J; junction bases left unmatched: 4. CDR1 MNHNS and CDR2 SASEGT come from the germline V gene. The CDR3 spans 15 residues.

This chain links TRBV6-5 with TRBJ1-6; D is undetermined. Germline loops: CDR1 MNHEY, CDR2 SVGAGI. The CDR3 spans 17 residues. With 2 bases removed from V and 5 bases from J, the gap between germline ends came to 16 bases. This CDR3 is CASSYSETGLNNSPLHF. The CDR3 nucleotides are TGTGCCAGCAGTTACAGCGAAACGGGCCTCAATAATTCACCCCTCCACTTT.

This clonotype was counted only a few times. V and J are TRBV19 and TRBJ1-1; 8 nucleotides match TRBD1. The germline V gene has CDR1 LNHDA and CDR2 SQIVND (reference sequence). CDR3 length equals 15 residues. V was clipped by 4 bases and J by 0 bases; unmatched bases: 4. This CDR3 is CASSKGQGLNTEAFF. CDR3 DNA: TGTGCCAGTAGTAAAGGACAGGGATTGAACACTGAAGCTTTCTTT.

This clonotype has at least ten counts. The CDR3 DNA follows: TGTGCCAGCAGTCCCCCATCCTTTTGGAATGAGCAGTTCTTC. Protein sequence: CASSPPSFWNEQFF. V gene TRBV12-3 or TRBV12-4 combines with J gene TRBJ2-1; D uncertain. V shed 5 bases and J shed 7 bases, with 15 bases lying between them. There are 14 residues in the CDR3.

At least ten counts were recorded for this clonotype. The chain has TRBV12-3 or TRBV12-4 and TRBJ2-7; TRBD1 or TRBD2 may be the D gene (7 bases each). The CDR3 loop spans 15 amino acids. V lost 2 bases and J lost 1, with 12 bases in between. CDR3 residues: CASSLSGGVSYEQYF. For the CDR3, the DNA is TGTGCCAGCAGTTTATCAGGGGGGGTATCCTACGAGCAGTACTTC.

This clonotype was detected only a few times. The chain is built from TRBV27 and TRBJ2-1; either TRBD1 or TRBD2 may supply D (5 bases each). In germline, CDR1 is MNHEY, CDR2 SMNVEV (reference sequence). The ends were cut back, 3 bases at V and 0 bases at J, with 12 bases in the middle. The length of the CDR3 is 16 residues. The CDR3 DNA reads as TGTGCCAGCAGTTTCCCGGGACCCAGCTCCTACAATGAGCAGTTCTTC. Translation gives CASSFPGPSSYNEQFF.

This clonotype was seen at least ten times. The chain is built from TRBV18 and TRBJ2-7, with D possibly being TRBD2 (6 bases). Trimming cost V 3 bases and J 2 bases, with 14 bases left between them. The CDR3 extends over 15 amino acids. The germline V gene encodes CDR1 KGHSH and CDR2 LQKENI. CDR3 coding DNA: TGTGCCAGCTCACCGTACGGGAGTTTCGCCTACGAGCAGTACTTC. Translation: CASSPYGSFAYEQYF.

The table lists this clonotype with many counts. J is TRBJ1-1 and V is TRBV28, with 9 bases fitting TRBD1. The CDR3 runs 18 residues. V shed 2 bases, J shed 1 base, and the junction held 11 bases outside the gene matches. Germline assignment: CDR1 MDHEN and CDR2 SYDVKM. CDR3 bases: TGTGCCAGCAGTTTACCCCCCGACAGGGGGGTGAAGAACACTGAAGCTTTCTTT. Translated: CASSLPPDRGVKNTEAFF.

This clonotype occurred many times. The chain links TRBV6-5 to TRBJ2-3, with TRBD1 matching over 7 bases. V dropped 8 bases and J dropped 1; count of bases not matched to a gene: 18. The CDR3 consists of 18 residues. CDR1 is MNHEY and CDR2 is SVGAGI in the germline V gene. The chain's CDR3 is CASLPRGPKTGRTDTQYF. The CDR3 DNA reads as TGTGCCAGCTTACCCAGGGGACCAAAGACAGGGCGCACAGATACGCAGTATTTT.

The chain employs TRBV3-1 and TRBJ1-1; a weak D match, TRBD1 (6 bases). V was shortened by 4 bases and J by 3 bases, with 12 bases between the two germline ends. The CDR3 extends over 14 amino acids. Germline V gene sequence: CDR1 LGHDT, CDR2 YNNKEL (reference sequence). CDR3 DNA sequence: TGTGCCAGCAGCCCCAGGGGCCGTCACACTGAAGCTTTCTTT. This gives the protein CASSPRGRHTEAFF.

DNA of the CDR3: TGTGCCAGCAACGTGGGCCATGCCTACAATGAGCAGTTCTTC. Translating gives CASNVGHAYNEQFF. The chain is built from TRBV9 and TRBJ2-1; D gene unclear. The CDR3 runs 14 residues. Per the germline V gene, CDR1 is SGDLS and CDR2 is YYNGEE. V gave up 6 bases and J gave up 2 bases, with 12 bases separating them.

This clonotype was found many times. V is TRBV7-2 and J is TRBJ2-7; 10 bases fit TRBD2. V trimming: 5 bases; J trimming: 3 bases; junction bases outside the gene matches: 7. This CDR3 comprises 15 residues. Germline loops: CDR1 SGHTA, CDR2 FQGNSA. The DNA for the CDR3 is TGTGCCAGCAGCCTAAGGGCTAGCGGGAGCTACGAGCAGTACTTC. It specifies CASSLRASGSYEQYF.

The rearrangement links TRBV28 to TRBJ1-4, with 11 bases matching TRBD1. The germline V gene has CDR1 MDHEN and CDR2 SYDVKM. Trimming at V came to 5 bases and at J to 10 bases, leaving 9 bases not matched to a gene. The CDR3 runs to 15 residues. CDR3: CASSSGTGGSGKLFF. In DNA, the CDR3 is TGTGCCAGCAGTAGTGGGACAGGGGGAAGTGGAAAACTGTTTTTT.

This clonotype was picked up a small number of times. This chain connects TRBV6-2 or TRBV6-3 to TRBJ2-3; 7 nucleotides agree with TRBD2. Germline V CDR1 and CDR2: MNHEY, SVGEGT. The CDR3 runs to 15 residues. The junction had 6 bases not matched to a gene; V was cut back by 5 bases and J by 1 base. For the CDR3, the DNA is TGTGCCAGCAGTCCGCGGGGGAAACGCACAGATACGCAGTATTTT. This encodes CASSPRGKRTDTQYF.

This clonotype was seen ten or more times. The V and J genes are TRBV5-6 and TRBJ1-2, with TRBD1 matching over 8 bases. The germline CDR1 and CDR2 sequences are SGHDT and YYEEEE. Trimming removed 3 bases from V and 6 bases from J; junction bases left unmatched: 7. The CDR3 extends over 14 amino acids. CDR3 nucleotides: TGTGCCAGCAGCTGGGGACAGGCCAGGCATGGCTACACCTTC. The encoded protein is CASSWGQARHGYTF.

The chain carries TRBV9 and TRBJ1-6; 7 nucleotides line up with TRBD1. Germline loops: CDR1 SGDLS, CDR2 YYNGEE. This CDR3 has 15 residues. The V and J ends lost 1 base and 14 bases, in that order; junction bases with no gene match: 12. The CDR3, as DNA: TGTGCCAGCAGCGTATTCCCCGGACAGGCCCCCGCCCTCCACTTT. Its translation: CASSVFPGQAPALHF.

The chain recombines TRBV12-3 or TRBV12-4 with TRBJ2-3; D gene uncertain. Trimming shortened V by 3 bases and J by 6 bases, and 10 bases separated the two germline ends. The CDR3 length is 13 residues. The CDR3 protein is CASSLGSRDTQYF. Here the CDR3 DNA reads TGTGCCAGCAGTTTGGGTAGTAGGGATACGCAGTATTTT.

The V gene is TRBV7-9, the J gene TRBJ1-4; D might be TRBD1 (5 bases). Trimming left V 5 bases short and J 3 bases short, with 22 bases between. The CDR3 is 18 residues long. In germline, CDR1 is SEHNR, CDR2 FQNEAQ (reference sequence). The CDR3 DNA reads TGTGCCAGCAGCCTAGGGGAGAGAGGGAAGAGGTCTAATGAAAAACTGTTTTTT. It codes for CASSLGERGKRSNEKLFF.

The gene calls are TRBV20-1 and TRBJ1-4; the match to TRBD1 covers 7 bases. CDR1 and CDR2 (germline): DFQATT, SNEGSKA (reference sequence). J was trimmed by 1 base and V by 5 bases; bases with no gene match: 10. The CDR3 loop spans 16 amino acids. Written as DNA, the CDR3 is TGCAGTGCTGAGGCCAGGGACAGACAAACTAATGAAAAACTGTTTTTT. It is translated as CSAEARDRQTNEKLFF.

The table lists this clonotype with a few counts. V usage is TRBV6-2 or TRBV6-3 and J usage is TRBJ2-4; 7 nucleotides line up with TRBD1. Germline CDR1 is MNHEY and CDR2 is SVGEGT. The CDR3 runs 13 residues. V shed 6 bases, J shed 6 bases, and the junction held 5 bases outside the gene matches. This CDR3 reads CASSLGGGNIQYF. The CDR3 nucleotides read TGTGCCAGCAGCCTAGGGGGCGGAAACATTCAGTACTTC.

This clonotype has ten or more counts. The V and J genes are TRBV6-1 and TRBJ2-3; a possible D gene is TRBD1 (5 bases). CDR3 size: 14 residues. Germline V CDR1 and CDR2: MNHNS, SASEGT. Between the trimmed V and J ends, which lost 4 bases and 5 bases, there was a span of 13 bases. The CDR3: CASSGRVWGDTQYF. The CDR3 nucleotides are TGTGCCAGCAGTGGCAGGGTTTGGGGAGATACGCAGTATTTT.